This is a list of T cell receptor beta chains from one sample in a study of shared clonotypes between healthy human individuals. Sequencing was performed with immunoSEQ multiplex PCR; in TCRdb, only in-frame clones are kept and a portion is missing. The sample yields about 1 million clones, approximately 76% seen once. The sequenced sample was memory CD4+ T cells sorted from blood. The receptors derive from a man younger than 30 in good health. The CDR3 runs from the conserved cysteine through the conserved F or W. Fields, in order: V gene, J gene, clone size, D gene, CDR3 DNA, CDR3 protein. The D gene is left open where the match is weak. Clone size is shown for a subset of rows, as once, few, many or a class of expanded clone.

>TRBV4-2|TRBJ2-7|-|TRBD2
TGTGCCAGCAGCCAAGGGGCTGGCGGGAGTCGGTTTTTAGAGCAGTACTTC
CASSQGAGGSRFLEQYF
>TRBV11-2|TRBJ1-6|-|-
TGTGCCAGCAGCTTCCAGGACAGTTACAATTCACCCCTCCACTTT
CASSFQDSYNSPLHF
>TRBV15|TRBJ1-5|many|-
TGTGCCACCAGCAGAGATAATCAGCCCCAGCATTTT
CATSRDNQPQHF
>TRBV6-1|TRBJ2-1|-|-
TGTGCCAGCAGACCTAACTACAATGAGCAGTTCTTC
CASRPNYNEQFF
>TRBV5-4|TRBJ1-2|few|-
TGTGCCAGCAGCCGGGCTGGGGGCGATGGCTACACCTTC
CASSRAGGDGYTF
>TRBV7-2|TRBJ2-6|-|-
TGTGCCAGCAGCGTCGACCCCTCTGGGGCCAACGTCCTGACTTTC
CASSVDPSGANVLTF
>TRBV27|TRBJ1-6|-|-
TGTGCCAGCAGGATGGGGGGCCGGCGGGCCCTCCACTTT
CASRMGGRRALHF
>TRBV5-1|TRBJ2-1|-|TRBD1
TGCGCCAGCAGCTTGGAACCGAACAGGGGTGGTGAGCAGTTCTTC
CASSLEPNRGGEQFF
>TRBV5-1|TRBJ2-1|-|TRBD1
TGCGCCAGCAGCTTGGAGGACAGGACATACAATGAGCAGTTCTTC
CASSLEDRTYNEQFF
>TRBV13|TRBJ2-7|-|TRBD1
TGTGCCAGCAGCCCTTCATGGGACAGGGGTTCCTACGAGCAGTACTTC
CASSPSWDRGSYEQYF
>TRBV11-2|TRBJ2-7|-|-
TGTGCCAGCAGCCTATCGATATTCAGGAGAGAGCAGTACTTC
CASSLSIFRREQYF
>TRBV6-1|TRBJ1-2|-|TRBD1
TGTGCCAGCAGTGAAGAGGGGGCGACCCAGTTCTATGGCTACACCTTC
CASSEEGATQFYGYTF
>TRBV18|TRBJ1-5|few|TRBD1
TGTGCCAGCTCACCCGACAGGGGTGATCAGCCCCAGCATTTT
CASSPDRGDQPQHF
>TRBV7-9|TRBJ1-1|-|-
TGTGCCAGCAGCTGGAGGGGAGGTGAAGCTTTCTTT
CASSWRGGEAFF
>TRBV30|TRBJ1-2|-|-
TGTGCCTGGAGTTTTTCCCACGACGCCCCTGCTGCGGACACCTTC
CAWSFSHDAPAADTF
>TRBV6-4|TRBJ2-7|-|-
TGTGCCAGCAGTGGGACCGACGGGGGAGAGCAGTACTTC
CASSGTDGGEQYF
>TRBV30|TRBJ2-7|-|-
TGTGCCTGGAGTGAGGAGGGGTCCCAATACGAGCAGTACTTC
CAWSEEGSQYEQYF
>TRBV6-6|TRBJ2-2|-|TRBD2
TGTGCCAGCAGCGGGACTAGCGGGACTTCCGGGGAGCTGTTTTTT
CASSGTSGTSGELFF
>TRBV6-1|TRBJ2-7|-|-
TGTGCCAGCAGTTGGGAGGTCGCCGGCGAGCAGTACTTC
CASSWEVAGEQYF
>TRBV5-1|TRBJ2-3|-|TRBD2
TGCGCCAGCAGCTTGGGGACTAGCGGGAGGGGTGATACGCAGTATTTT
CASSLGTSGRGDTQYF
>TRBV11-1|TRBJ2-7|-|TRBD1
TGTGCCAGCAGTTCGGAACGGACAGGGGGCTACGAGCAGTACTTC
CASSSERTGGYEQYF
>TRBV7-6|TRBJ2-1|-|TRBD1
TGTGCCAGCAGCCGAGGGCCGGGACAGAAGCAGTTCTTC
CASSRGPGQKQFF
>TRBV21-1|TRBJ2-7|-|-
TGTGCCAGAACTGCGGTTCGTGGGGCCCCCTACGAGCAGTACTTC
CARTAVRGAPYEQYF
>TRBV6-5|TRBJ1-6|few|-
TGTGCCAGCAGTTACTCGAATTCACCCCTCCACTTT
CASSYSNSPLHF
>TRBV5-1|TRBJ1-5|-|-
TGCGCCAGCAGCTTGGTTTGGACGCCTAGCAATCAGCCCCAGCATTTT
CASSLVWTPSNQPQHF
>TRBV5-1|TRBJ1-3|-|-
TGCGCCAGCAGCTTGGCCGGAACCTCTGGAAACACCATATATTTT
CASSLAGTSGNTIYF
>TRBV11-2|TRBJ2-3|few|TRBD2
TGTGCCAGCAGCTTAGGTCGTAGCGGGGGGGCCACGGATACGCAGTATTTT
CASSLGRSGGATDTQYF
>TRBV6-1|TRBJ2-1|many|TRBD1
TGTGCCAGCAGTGAAGCGACAGGGGGCTACAATGAGCAGTTCTTC
CASSEATGGYNEQFF
>TRBV5-1|TRBJ1-1|few|-
TGCGCCAGTAGACGGATTACCGACAGTAACACTGAAGCTTTCTTT
CASRRITDSNTEAFF
>TRBV20-1|TRBJ2-1|-|-
TGCAGTGTTGCAGGGTATGAGCAGTTCTTC
CSVAGYEQFF
>TRBV5-1|TRBJ2-7|-|-
TGCGCCAGCAGCTTGGACAGAGCCTACGAGCAGTACTTC
CASSLDRAYEQYF
>TRBV7-2|TRBJ1-6|few|-
TGTGCCAGCAGCTTAGCCGCCTCCCCGCGTTCCTATAATTCACCCCTCCACTTT
CASSLAASPRSYNSPLHF
>TRBV1|TRBJ2-1|-|-
TGCACCAGCAGCCTCGATTCGCGGGGGGGACGAAATGAGCAGTTCTTC
CTSSLDSRGGRNEQFF
>TRBV18|TRBJ1-3|-|-
TGTGCCAGCTCACCCGGACAAACCGGAAACACCATATATTTT
CASSPGQTGNTIYF
>TRBV29-1|TRBJ2-1|-|-
TGCAGCGTTGGCAGGGGAGGAAAAGGGTTCGATGAGCAGTTCTTC
CSVGRGGKGFDEQFF
>TRBV5-1|TRBJ2-1|once|-
TGCGCCAGCAGCTTGGTGGCGGGAATCTCCTACAATGAGCAGTTCTTC
CASSLVAGISYNEQFF
>TRBV7-8|TRBJ2-3|-|TRBD2
TGTGCCAGCAGCTTAGCGCCTACTAGCGGGAGTAGAAGGGATACGCAGTATTTT
CASSLAPTSGSRRDTQYF
>TRBV2|TRBJ1-5|-|TRBD1
TGTGCCAGCAAGGGGGGACAGGGAAATCAGCCCCAGCATTTT
CASKGGQGNQPQHF
>TRBV10-3|TRBJ1-5|-|-
TGTGCCATCAGTGAGTCGGCGGGAACAGAGCCCCAGCATTTT
CAISESAGTEPQHF